This T cell receptor (beta chain) was obtained from a study of CD8 T cells in ankylosing spondylitis (dated by TCRdb to about 2017). Turning to the overall study: The study set out to find disease-linked TCR variants by profiling T cell receptor beta repertoires in ankylosing spondylitis patients and healthy donors. Peripheral blood was sampled, and synovial fluid was additionally collected from ankylosing spondylitis patients. The whole study cohort included about a hundred healthy donors and around 25 ankylosing spondylitis patients. Results the study describes overall, beyond this receptor: Some motif variants had previously been reported in the synovial fluid and blood of reactive arthritis patients, which suggests shared mechanisms of disease initiation. The disease-linked clones were reported as significantly enriched in matched synovial fluid samples from ankylosing spondylitis patients. In peripheral blood, the disease-linked clones were found at relatively low frequencies and had a CD8+ phenotype. A TCR beta motif of several highly homologous amino acid variants appeared characteristic of blood from ankylosing spondylitis patients.

This clonotype was counted at least ten times. The antigen it recognizes is unknown. Base qualities are missing; no much larger clone stands one base away. From a lookup of the germline V gene (reference sequence), CDR1 and CDR2 are DFQATT and SNEGSKA. Spanning cysteine to phenylalanine, the CDR3 consists of 13 amino acids. Kept here is only the CDR3 DNA, which spans 39 bases and is read in frame from base 1. V is clipped by 3 bases and J by 5 bases, and the sequence between their germline boundaries is 13 bases long. These reads were obtained on an Illumina HiSeq 2500. TCR beta libraries were prepared by quantitative 5'-RACE with molecular barcodes. In the paper's pipeline: A new computational method based on a probabilistic model of VDJ rearrangement was used to identify disease-linked TCR variants. Starting from the raw public reads, TCRdb applied fastp trimming at Q25, assembled clones with MiXCR and retained in-frame beta chains. CDR3 protein duplicates are merged, each entry listing the most common genes and DNA. TCRdb, not the original authors, processed these V and J calls. In this sample the table shows under 200,000 distinct CDR3 sequences, 10% to 15% of which occur a single time. In total, the top ten clones hold approximately 11% of the sample.

The receptor was derived from a female donor with ankylosing spondylitis or in good health (not recorded which). The chain is made from TRBV20-1 and TRBJ2-5; the D gene identity is not certain. The sample comprised blood, either unsorted or a sorted T cell fraction (not recorded which). The DNA sequence reads TGCAGTGCTAGGAAGGTTCCTCGGGAGACCCAGTACTTC. Its protein is CSARKVPRETQYF.